Listed below are T cell receptor beta chains from one sample, sequenced in a study of graft-versus-host responses after intestinal transplantation. Method: immunoSEQ multiplex PCR; TCRdb's copy keeps in-frame clones and lacks some. The sample shows 8,000 or so clones, roughly 30% of them seen only once. Sequencing used alloreactive CD8+ T cells from a mixed lymphocyte reaction culture, obtained before intestinal transplant. The receptors were sampled from a human patient who received an intestinal transplant. Each CDR3 is given with its conserved first and last residue. The D gene is left open where the match is weak. Clone size is shown for a subset of rows, as once, few, many or a class of expanded clone.

d_call clone_size j_call v_call cdr3_aa cdr3_nt
NA NA TRBJ2-7 TRBV11-2 CASSFGLAYEQYF TGTGCCAGCAGCTTTGGACTTGCCTACGAGCAGTACTTC
TRBD2 few TRBJ2-2 TRBV29-1 CSVTGTRGTGELFF TGCAGCGTAACCGGGACTAGAGGCACCGGGGAGCTGTTTTTT
NA NA TRBJ2-7 TRBV2 CASRLSTGNPYEQYF TGTGCCAGCAGGCTTAGCACAGGTAATCCCTACGAGCAGTACTTC
NA NA TRBJ1-2 TRBV19 CASSISPSRPYGYTF TGTGCCAGTAGTATCAGCCCCTCCAGGCCCTATGGCTACACCTTC
NA medium-sized TRBJ2-6 TRBV5-8 CASSLVYISGANVLTF TGTGCCAGCAGCTTGGTGTATATCTCTGGGGCCAACGTCCTGACTTTC
NA NA TRBJ1-1 TRBV7-9 CASSHYPTDNTEAFF TGTGCCAGCAGCCACTACCCGACAGATAACACTGAAGCTTTCTTT
TRBD1 few TRBJ1-4 TRBV7-9 CASSDTGGGVDEKLFF TGTGCCAGCAGCGACACAGGGGGCGGGGTGGATGAAAAACTGTTTTTT
NA medium-sized TRBJ1-2 TRBV6-6 CASSYMGGGDGYTF TGTGCCAGCAGTTACATGGGGGGGGGCGACGGCTACACCTTC
TRBD1 few TRBJ2-7 TRBV4-1 CASSQGYAGTGPYEQYF TGCGCCAGCAGCCAAGGGTACGCCGGGACAGGTCCCTACGAGCAGTACTTC
TRBD2 NA TRBJ2-6 TRBV19 CASSPRLAGAGANVLTF TGTGCCAGTAGTCCCCGACTAGCGGGAGCTGGGGCCAACGTCCTGACTTTC
TRBD1 few TRBJ1-1 TRBV4-2 CASSQGQMNTEAFF TGTGCCAGCAGCCAGGGACAGATGAACACTGAAGCTTTCTTT
NA NA TRBJ2-7 TRBV27 CASSFVASSYEQYF TGTGCCAGCAGTTTTGTCGCTAGCTCCTACGAGCAGTACTTC
TRBD2 few TRBJ2-1 TRBV15 CATSRELAAPYNEQFF TGTGCCACCAGCAGAGAACTAGCGGCCCCCTACAATGAGCAGTTCTTC
TRBD1 few TRBJ2-1 TRBV11-2 CASSLDRQGLAYNEQFF TGTGCCAGCAGCTTAGACCGACAGGGTCTAGCCTACAATGAGCAGTTCTTC
NA medium-sized TRBJ2-1 TRBV7-5 CARSHIRDTLYNEQFF TGTGCCAGAAGCCATATCCGAGACACCCTTTACAATGAGCAGTTCTTC
TRBD2 few TRBJ2-7 TRBV15 CATSNSGVFHYEQYF TGTGCCACCAGCAACAGCGGGGTTTTCCACTACGAGCAGTACTTC
TRBD1 NA TRBJ2-3 TRBV28 CASSLGQGLTDTQYF TGTGCCAGCAGTTTAGGACAGGGTCTAACAGATACGCAGTATTTT
NA NA TRBJ2-3 TRBV29-1 CSVRTVGDTQYF TGCAGCGTTCGAACAGTGGGAGATACGCAGTATTTT
NA few TRBJ2-3 TRBV29-1 CSVEVDQGIYTQYF TGCAGCGTTGAAGTGGACCAGGGGATCTATACGCAGTATTTT
TRBD2 few TRBJ2-3 TRBV7-9 CASRGTSATDTQYF TGTGCCAGCAGGGGGACTAGCGCCACAGATACGCAGTATTTT
TRBD1 medium-sized TRBJ1-2 TRBV10-1 CASNGQDCYGYTF TGCGCCAGCAATGGACAGGACTGCTATGGCTACACCTTC
NA few TRBJ1-6 TRBV6-6 CASRQRTSYNSPLHF TGTGCCAGCAGGCAGAGGACATCGTATAATTCACCCCTCCACTTT
NA NA TRBJ2-3 TRBV10-2 CASSDSGSSTDTQYF TGCGCCAGCAGTGACTCGGGGTCAAGCACAGATACGCAGTATTTT
NA NA TRBJ2-7 TRBV6-1 CASSEFVSVTYEQYF TGTGCCAGCAGTGAATTCGTTAGCGTTACCTACGAGCAGTACTTC
NA NA TRBJ2-1 TRBV6-5 CASSYAGDNNEQFF TGTGCCAGCAGTTACGCTGGAGATAACAATGAGCAGTTCTTC
NA once TRBJ2-1 TRBV4-1 CASSQVDASFNEQFF TGCGCCAGCAGCCAAGTAGATGCTAGTTTCAATGAGCAGTTCTTC